This T cell receptor (beta chain) was profiled in a study of shared T cell receptors in the human thymus. Germline V gives CDR1 MNHNS, CDR2 SASEGT. V was shortened by 2 bases and J by 2 bases, with 25 bases between the two germline ends. The CDR3 loop spans 19 amino acids. In its sample, this clone was seen once. Clones were sequenced by immunoSEQ multiplex PCR, and TCRdb holds only the in-frame ones, with some missing. This sample has some 760,000 clones, with 70% to 90% found just once. This sample was also put to use in a study of human thymus T cells. That work contributes: Among unrelated individuals, related research reported thymic repertoires that overlapped highly.

The sequenced material came from thymocytes. The clonotype comes from a girl in the first two years of life with a congenital heart defect. The gene calls are TRBV6-1 and TRBJ2-7, with D perhaps TRBD1 (7 bases). The CDR3 DNA reads TGTGCCAGCAGTGAATTCCGGGCGGGCAGGGGGGATCTACCCTACGAGCAGTACTTC. This encodes CASSEFRAGRGDLPYEQYF.